This TCR beta chain was sequenced in a study of glioma-infiltrating T cells after dendritic cell vaccination. Points from the study as a whole: Complete blood and tumor specimen sets were limited to few patients.

Per the germline V gene, CDR1 is MNHNY and CDR2 is SVGAGI (reference sequence). V was cut by 6 bases and J by 6 bases, with 5 bases left in between. The CDR3 totals 11 residues. Up to 2 ug genomic DNA was used for TCRB CDR3 amplification. Profiling relied on immunoSEQ multiplex PCR, and the TCRdb table lists in-frame clones only, not all of them. The sample yields more than 30,000 clones, roughly nine tenths seen once. This clone has just a few counts. Its antigen is undetermined. Sequences were derived from blood, sampled before dendritic cell vaccination. The source of this sequence is a human donor with glioblastoma. This rearrangement joins TRBV6-6 to TRBJ2-2; D is unclear. The CDR3 DNA follows: TGTGCCAGCAGATCCGCCGGGGAGCTGTTTTTT. This translates into CASRSAGELFF.